The next 13 T cell receptor beta chains were all read from a single sample in a study of blood T cell repertoires in COVID-19. Produced via immunoSEQ multiplex PCR; TCRdb's table is partial and in-frame only. Of roughly 110,000 clones in the sample, 85% to 90% were seen once. Sequencing was carried out using peripheral blood. These receptor sequences come from a woman in her fifties or sixties with acute or convalescent COVID-19.

The gene calls are TRBV11-2 and TRBJ2-3, with D possibly being TRBD1 (5 bases). Between the trimmed V and J ends, which lost 5 bases and 1 base, there was a span of 13 bases. Germline V gene sequence: CDR1 SGHAT, CDR2 FQNNGV. The CDR3 sequence is 15 residues long. CDR3 residues: CASSEIAGRTDTQYF. The DNA of the CDR3 is TGTGCCAGCAGCGAGATAGCAGGGCGCACAGATACGCAGTATTTT.

In DNA, the CDR3 is TGTGCCAGCAGCCAAGATACAGGGCGCGGCTACACCTTC. Residues: CASSQDTGRGYTF. V is TRBV9 and J is TRBJ1-2, with a weak D call TRBD1 (6 bases). The germline V and J ends were trimmed by 4 bases and 8 bases, with 15 bases remaining between them. This CDR3 comprises 13 residues. Germline assignment: CDR1 SGDLS and CDR2 YYNGEE.

The V call is TRBV28, the J call TRBJ1-4; D call uncertain. Trimming took off 6 bases at V and 5 bases at J, with 4 bases between the two ends. The CDR3 is 11 residues long. CDR1 and CDR2 (germline): MDHEN, SYDVKM. This CDR3 is CASSINEKLFF. CDR3 nucleotide sequence: TGTGCCAGCAGCATCAATGAAAAACTGTTTTTT.

This clone appeared once. The rearrangement links TRBV5-1 to TRBJ2-1, with TRBD2 matching over 11 bases. V was clipped by 0 bases and J by 3 bases; unmatched bases: 5. The germline gives CDR1 SGHRS, CDR2 YFSETQ. The CDR3 contains 17 residues. The CDR3 DNA follows: TGCGCCAGCAGCTTGGGGGGGACTAGCGGCCTCTACAATGAGCAGTTCTTC. Protein sequence: CASSLGGTSGLYNEQFF.

The chain combines TRBV7-6 with TRBJ2-7; 8 positions agree with TRBD1. Germline values: CDR1 SGHVS, CDR2 FNYEAQ. V gave up 5 bases and J gave up 2 bases; unmatched junction bases: 8. The CDR3 sequence is 15 residues long. For the CDR3, the DNA is TGTGCCAGCAGCCGAGGCGGGACAGGTCCCTACGAGCAGTACTTC. Translating gives CASSRGGTGPYEQYF.

This clone turned up a few times. The V gene is TRBV19, the J gene TRBJ1-6, with a weak D call TRBD1 (6 bases). The CDR3 length is 16 residues. The V end was cut by 0 bases, the J end by 0 bases, with 6 bases between. Germline lookup yields CDR1 LNHDA and CDR2 SQIVND (reference sequence). In nucleotides, the CDR3 is TGTGCCAGTAGTATAGAGGGGGCCTCCTATAATTCACCCCTCCACTTT. Its protein product is CASSIEGASYNSPLHF.

The chain has TRBV27 and TRBJ1-3, with a tentative D call TRBD1 (6 bases). Trimming removed 5 bases at V and 2 bases at J, with 10 bases between. The CDR3 loop spans 14 amino acids. CDR1 is MNHEY and CDR2 is SMNVEV in the germline V gene (reference sequence). For the CDR3, the DNA is TGTGCCAGCAGTCCAGGGGTAACTGGAAACACCATATATTTT. It translates to CASSPGVTGNTIYF.

This chain uses TRBV7-9 with TRBJ2-5; a weak D match, TRBD2 (6 bases). The CDR3 is made up of 14 amino acids. CDR1 and CDR2 (germline): SEHNR, FQNEAQ (reference sequence). Between the trimmed V and J ends, which lost 3 bases and 3 bases, there was a span of 11 bases. DNA of the CDR3: TGTGCCAGCAGCTTGTTTTCGGGGGAAGAGACCCAGTACTTC. The encoded protein is CASSLFSGEETQYF.

This clone was seen a few times. The chain couples TRBV24-1 to TRBJ1-2; 11 positions agree with TRBD1. This CDR3 contains 14 residues. The germline CDR1 and CDR2 sequences are KGHDR and SFDVKD. The J segment lost 7 bases and the V segment lost 3 bases, leaving 3 bases of the junction unmatched. CDR3 protein: CATSDPGTGGGYTF. DNA for the CDR3: TGTGCCACCAGTGATCCCGGGACAGGGGGTGGCTACACCTTC.

The gene calls are TRBV11-2 and TRBJ1-3; D uncertain. The germline CDR1 and CDR2 sequences are SGHAT and FQNNGV. Between the trimmed V and J ends, which lost 1 base and 1 base, there was a span of 5 bases. The CDR3 is made up of 14 amino acids. The CDR3 DNA is TGTGCCAGCAGCTTAGCCAGTTCTGGAAACACCATATATTTT. Translating gives CASSLASSGNTIYF.

V is TRBV19 and J is TRBJ2-2; 15 nucleotides align to TRBD2. Germline V gives CDR1 LNHDA, CDR2 SQIVND (reference sequence). V shed 9 bases and J 6 bases; nucleotides not matched to a gene: 8. The CDR3 length is 16 residues. As DNA, the CDR3 is TGTGCCAGCACTAAGGGACTAGCGGGAGGTGCCGGGGAGCTGTTTTTT. Protein product: CASTKGLAGGAGELFF.

The rearrangement uses TRBV2 and TRBJ2-1, with TRBD2 identical over 7 bases. CDR3 size: 14 residues. The germline V gene has CDR1 SNHLY and CDR2 FYNNEI. The ends lost 11 bases at V and 3 bases at J; junction bases unmatched: 10. The CDR3 loop reads CAGGTGTNYNEQFF. CDR3 nucleotides: TGTGCCGGAGGGACCGGGACTAACTACAATGAGCAGTTCTTC.

This chain joins TRBV19 and TRBJ1-5; no clear D. CDR3 length: 14 amino acids. Germline CDR1 and CDR2: LNHDA and SQIVND (reference sequence). V dropped 3 bases and J dropped 4 bases, with 10 bases sitting between them. CDR3 region: CASSIEGTNQPQHF. CDR3 sequence (DNA): TGTGCCAGTAGTATCGAGGGAACTAATCAGCCCCAGCATTTT.